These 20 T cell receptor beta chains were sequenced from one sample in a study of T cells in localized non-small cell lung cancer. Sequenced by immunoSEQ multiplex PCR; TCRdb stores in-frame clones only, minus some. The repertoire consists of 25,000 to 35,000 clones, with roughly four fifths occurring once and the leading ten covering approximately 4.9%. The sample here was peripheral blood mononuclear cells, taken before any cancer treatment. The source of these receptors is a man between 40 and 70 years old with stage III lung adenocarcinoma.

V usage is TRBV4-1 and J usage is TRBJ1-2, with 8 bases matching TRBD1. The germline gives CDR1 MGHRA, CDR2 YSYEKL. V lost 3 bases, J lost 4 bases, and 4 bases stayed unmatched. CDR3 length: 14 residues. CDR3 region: CASSHVDRAYGYTF. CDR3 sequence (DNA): TGCGCCAGCAGCCATGTGGACAGGGCCTATGGCTACACCTTC.

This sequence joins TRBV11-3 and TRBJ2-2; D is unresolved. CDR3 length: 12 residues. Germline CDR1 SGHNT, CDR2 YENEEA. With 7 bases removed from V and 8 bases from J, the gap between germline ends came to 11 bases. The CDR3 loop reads CASTTTGGELFF. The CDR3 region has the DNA TGTGCCAGCACCACCACCGGGGGGGAGCTGTTTTTT.

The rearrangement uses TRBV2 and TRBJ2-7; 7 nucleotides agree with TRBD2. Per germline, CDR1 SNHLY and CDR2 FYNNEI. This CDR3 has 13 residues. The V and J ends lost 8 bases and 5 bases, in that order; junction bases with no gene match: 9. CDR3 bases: TGTGCCAGCGTCAGGACTAGAGGGGACGAGCAGTACTTC. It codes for CASVRTRGDEQYF.

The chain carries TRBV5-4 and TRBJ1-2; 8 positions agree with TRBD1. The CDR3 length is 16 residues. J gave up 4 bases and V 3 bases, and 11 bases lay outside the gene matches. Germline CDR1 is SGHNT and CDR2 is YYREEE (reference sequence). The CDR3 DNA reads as TGTGCCAGCAGCTCGGCAGGGGGCGCAACGAGCTATGGCTACACCTTC. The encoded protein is CASSSAGGATSYGYTF.

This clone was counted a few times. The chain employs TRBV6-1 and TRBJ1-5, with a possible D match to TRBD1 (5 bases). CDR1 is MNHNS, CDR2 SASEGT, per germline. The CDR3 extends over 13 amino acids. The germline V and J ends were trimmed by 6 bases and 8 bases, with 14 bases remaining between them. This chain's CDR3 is CASSGHRSKPQHF. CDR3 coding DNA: TGTGCCAGCAGCGGACACCGATCAAAGCCCCAGCATTTT.

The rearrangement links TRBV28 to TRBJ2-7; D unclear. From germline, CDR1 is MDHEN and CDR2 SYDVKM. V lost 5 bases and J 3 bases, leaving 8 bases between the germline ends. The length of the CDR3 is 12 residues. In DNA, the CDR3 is TGTGCCAGCAGTCACCCGGGCTACGAGCAGTACGTC. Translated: CASSHPGYEQYV.

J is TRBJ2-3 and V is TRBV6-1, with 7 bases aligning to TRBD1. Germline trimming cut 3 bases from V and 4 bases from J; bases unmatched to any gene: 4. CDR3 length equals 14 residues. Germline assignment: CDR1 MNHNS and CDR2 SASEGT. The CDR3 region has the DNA TGTGCCAGCAGTGACCTGACAGGGCCAGATACGCAGTATTTT. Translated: CASSDLTGPDTQYF.

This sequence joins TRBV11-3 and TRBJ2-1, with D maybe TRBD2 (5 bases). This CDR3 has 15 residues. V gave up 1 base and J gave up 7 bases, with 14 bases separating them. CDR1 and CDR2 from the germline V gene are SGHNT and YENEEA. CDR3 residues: CASSLGFTRGNEQFF. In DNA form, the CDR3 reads TGTGCCAGCAGCTTAGGGTTTACGAGAGGGAATGAGCAGTTCTTC.

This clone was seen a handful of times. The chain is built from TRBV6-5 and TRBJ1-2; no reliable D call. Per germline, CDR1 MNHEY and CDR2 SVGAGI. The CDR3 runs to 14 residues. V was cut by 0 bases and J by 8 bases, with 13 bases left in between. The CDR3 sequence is CASSYSTGSRGYTF. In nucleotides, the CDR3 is TGTGCCAGCAGTTACTCGACCGGGTCAAGGGGCTACACCTTC.

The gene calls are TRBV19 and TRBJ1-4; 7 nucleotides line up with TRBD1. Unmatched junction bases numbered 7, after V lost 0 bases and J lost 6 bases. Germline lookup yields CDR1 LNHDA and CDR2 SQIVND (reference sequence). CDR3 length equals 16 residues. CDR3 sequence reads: CASSIDGDSLDEKLFF. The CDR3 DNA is TGTGCCAGTAGTATAGATGGGGACAGCTTGGATGAAAAACTGTTTTTT.

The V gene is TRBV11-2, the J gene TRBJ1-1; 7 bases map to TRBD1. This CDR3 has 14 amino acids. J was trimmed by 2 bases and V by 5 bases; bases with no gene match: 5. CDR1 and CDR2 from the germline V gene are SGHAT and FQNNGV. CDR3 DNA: TGTGCCAGCAGCATGGACAGGCACAACACTGAAGCTTTCTTT. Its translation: CASSMDRHNTEAFF.

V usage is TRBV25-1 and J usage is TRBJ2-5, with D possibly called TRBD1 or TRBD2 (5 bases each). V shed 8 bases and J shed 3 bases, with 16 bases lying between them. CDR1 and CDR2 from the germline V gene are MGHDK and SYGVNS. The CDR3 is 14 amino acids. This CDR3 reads CASSRAGTKETQYF. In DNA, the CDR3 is TGTGCCAGCTCGCGGGCAGGGACCAAAGAGACCCAGTACTTC.

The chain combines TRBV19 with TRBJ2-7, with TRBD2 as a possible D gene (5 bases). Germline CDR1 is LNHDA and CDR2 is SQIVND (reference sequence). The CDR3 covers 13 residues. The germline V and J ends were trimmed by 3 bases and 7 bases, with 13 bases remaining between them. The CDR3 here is CASSIRGYGEQYF. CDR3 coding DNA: TGTGCCAGTAGTATCCGAGGGTATGGAGAGCAGTACTTC. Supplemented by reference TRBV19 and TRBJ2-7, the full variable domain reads DGGITQSPKYLFRKEGQNVTLSCEQNLNHDAMYWYRQDPGQGLRLIYYSQIVNDFQKGDIAEGYSVSREKKESFPLTVTSAQKNPTAFYLCASSIRGYGEQYFGPGTRLTVT.

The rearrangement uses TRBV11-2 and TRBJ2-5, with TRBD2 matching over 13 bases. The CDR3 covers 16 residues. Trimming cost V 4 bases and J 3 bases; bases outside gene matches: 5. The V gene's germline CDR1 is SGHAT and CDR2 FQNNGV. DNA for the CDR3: TGTGCCAGCAGCTGGCGGACTAGCGGGAGAGAAGAGACCCAGTACTTC. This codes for CASSWRTSGREETQYF.

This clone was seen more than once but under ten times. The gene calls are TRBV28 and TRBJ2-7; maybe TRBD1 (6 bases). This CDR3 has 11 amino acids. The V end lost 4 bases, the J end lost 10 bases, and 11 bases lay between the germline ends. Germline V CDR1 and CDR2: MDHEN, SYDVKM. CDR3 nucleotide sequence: TGTGCCAGCAGTTCAACAGGGATACAGTACTTC. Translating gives CASSSTGIQYF.

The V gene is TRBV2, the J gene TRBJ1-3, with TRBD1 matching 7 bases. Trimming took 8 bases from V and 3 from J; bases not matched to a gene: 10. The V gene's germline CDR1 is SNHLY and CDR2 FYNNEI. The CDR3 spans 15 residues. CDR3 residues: CASLDRPGLGNTIYF. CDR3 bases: TGTGCCAGCTTGGACAGGCCTGGGCTTGGAAACACCATATATTTT.

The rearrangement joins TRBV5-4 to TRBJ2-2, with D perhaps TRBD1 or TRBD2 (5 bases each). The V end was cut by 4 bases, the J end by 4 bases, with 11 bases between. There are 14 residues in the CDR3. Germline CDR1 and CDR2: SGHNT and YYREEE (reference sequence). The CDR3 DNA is TGTGCCAGCAGCACGACCGGGACCACCGGGGAGCTGTTTTTT. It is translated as CASSTTGTTGELFF.

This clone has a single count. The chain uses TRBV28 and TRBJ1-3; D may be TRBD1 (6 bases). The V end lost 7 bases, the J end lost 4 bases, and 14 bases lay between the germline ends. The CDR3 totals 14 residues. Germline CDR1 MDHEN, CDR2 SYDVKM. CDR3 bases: TGTGCCAGCACCCCGACAGGAGGAGGAAACACCATATATTTT. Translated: CASTPTGGGNTIYF. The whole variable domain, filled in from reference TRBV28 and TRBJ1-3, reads DVKVTQSSRYLVKRTGEKVFLECVQDMDHENMFWYRQDPGLGLRLIYFSYDVKMKEKGDIPEGYSVSREKKERFSLILESASTNQTSMYLCASTPTGGGNTIYFGEGSWLTVV.

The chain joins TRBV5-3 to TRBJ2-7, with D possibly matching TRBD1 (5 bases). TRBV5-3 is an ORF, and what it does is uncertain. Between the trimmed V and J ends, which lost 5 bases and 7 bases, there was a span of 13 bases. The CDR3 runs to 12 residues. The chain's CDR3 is CARRGRVGEQYV. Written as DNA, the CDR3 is TGTGCCAGAAGAGGCAGGGTCGGAGAGCAGTACGTC.

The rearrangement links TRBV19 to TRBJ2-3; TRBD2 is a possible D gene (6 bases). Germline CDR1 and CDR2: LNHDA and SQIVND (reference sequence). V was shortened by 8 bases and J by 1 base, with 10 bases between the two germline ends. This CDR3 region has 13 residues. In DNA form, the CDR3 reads TGTGCCAGTTCATCGGGAGGCACAGATACGCAGTATTTT. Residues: CASSSGGTDTQYF. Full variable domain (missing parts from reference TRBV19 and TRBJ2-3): DGGITQSPKYLFRKEGQNVTLSCEQNLNHDAMYWYRQDPGQGLRLIYYSQIVNDFQKGDIAEGYSVSREKKESFPLTVTSAQKNPTAFYLCASSSGGTDTQYFGPGTRLTVL.